The rows below give T cell receptor beta chains drawn from one sample of a study of cytomegalovirus exposure and HLA in healthy donors. Profiled with immunoSEQ multiplex PCR; TCRdb holds only in-frame clones, not every one. The sample records about 190,000 clones, roughly 80% being singletons. Sequencing was carried out using PBMCs. These receptor sequences come from a woman between 18 and 29 years old in good health and CMV-seronegative. The CDR3 runs from the conserved cysteine through the conserved F or W. D genes are given only for firm matches. Expanded clones get a size class; other rows say once, few or many, or leave the size out.

cdr3_aa: CAWSAGNQPQHF
cdr3_nt: TGTGCCTGGAGTGCGGGGAATCAGCCCCAGCATTTT
v_call: TRBV30
clone_size: -
d_call: -
j_call: TRBJ1-5

cdr3_aa: CASSRNREGTQPQHF
cdr3_nt: TGTGCCAGCAGTCGAAACAGGGAGGGGACTCAGCCCCAGCATTTT
v_call: TRBV6-1
clone_size: -
d_call: -
j_call: TRBJ1-5

cdr3_aa: CASSGGGTANYGYTF
cdr3_nt: TGTGCCAGCAGCGGAGGAGGGACGGCTAACTATGGCTACACCTTC
v_call: TRBV9
clone_size: -
d_call: -
j_call: TRBJ1-2

cdr3_aa: CARSPRTSPNNEQFF
cdr3_nt: TGTGCCAGAAGCCCCCGTACTAGTCCTAACAATGAGCAGTTCTTC
v_call: TRBV7-5
clone_size: -
d_call: -
j_call: TRBJ2-1

cdr3_aa: CASSTSGLEQYF
cdr3_nt: TGTGCCAGCAGTACTAGCGGCCTAGAGCAGTACTTC
v_call: TRBV6-5
clone_size: -
d_call: TRBD2
j_call: TRBJ2-7

cdr3_aa: CASSMGLKTGIDGYTF
cdr3_nt: TGTGCCAGTAGTATGGGTCTAAAGACAGGAATAGATGGCTACACCTTC
v_call: TRBV19
clone_size: -
d_call: -
j_call: TRBJ1-2

cdr3_aa: CASSPSGDTFGYTF
cdr3_nt: TGTGCCAGCAGTCCCTCTGGGGACACTTTTGGCTACACCTTC
v_call: TRBV28
clone_size: once
d_call: -
j_call: TRBJ1-2

cdr3_aa: CASSLDRGSYNEQFF
cdr3_nt: TGTGCCAGCAGCTTGGACCGGGGGTCCTACAATGAGCAGTTCTTC
v_call: TRBV7-2
clone_size: few
d_call: -
j_call: TRBJ2-1

cdr3_aa: CASSYSRGNQPQHF
cdr3_nt: TGTGCCAGCAGTTACTCTCGGGGAAATCAGCCCCAGCATTTT
v_call: TRBV6-5
clone_size: -
d_call: -
j_call: TRBJ1-5

cdr3_aa: CASSLAALRSSGNTIYF
cdr3_nt: TGCGCCAGCAGCTTGGCGGCCCTTCGGAGCTCTGGAAACACCATATATTTT
v_call: TRBV5-1
clone_size: -
d_call: -
j_call: TRBJ1-3

cdr3_aa: CASGHLSGTVADTQYF
cdr3_nt: TGTGCCAGCGGCCACCTTAGCGGGACCGTCGCAGATACGCAGTATTTT
v_call: TRBV7-8
clone_size: -
d_call: TRBD2
j_call: TRBJ2-3

cdr3_aa: CAWSSVWERGDTEAFF
cdr3_nt: TGTGCCTGGAGTAGTGTATGGGAGCGGGGGGACACTGAAGCTTTCTTT
v_call: TRBV30
clone_size: -
d_call: -
j_call: TRBJ1-1

cdr3_aa: CASRDRNRNYGYTF
cdr3_nt: TGTGCCAGCAGGGACAGGAATCGAAACTATGGCTACACCTTC
v_call: TRBV6-5
clone_size: -
d_call: TRBD1
j_call: TRBJ1-2

cdr3_aa: CASSSATGTGRNEQFF
cdr3_nt: TGTGCCAGCAGCTCAGCTACCGGGACAGGGAGGAATGAGCAGTTCTTC
v_call: TRBV11-3
clone_size: -
d_call: TRBD1
j_call: TRBJ2-1

cdr3_aa: CASSLGQGYSNQPQHF
cdr3_nt: TGTGCCAGCAGTTTGGGACAGGGCTATAGCAATCAGCCCCAGCATTTT
v_call: TRBV28
clone_size: -
d_call: TRBD1
j_call: TRBJ1-5

cdr3_aa: CASSQGQARIQYF
cdr3_nt: TGTGCCAGCAGTCAGGGACAGGCAAGAATTCAGTACTTC
v_call: TRBV6-5
clone_size: -
d_call: TRBD1
j_call: TRBJ2-4

cdr3_aa: CASSGTSGEQYF
cdr3_nt: TGTGCCAGCAGCGGAACTAGCGGCGAGCAGTACTTC
v_call: TRBV7-3
clone_size: -
d_call: TRBD2
j_call: TRBJ2-7

cdr3_aa: CASNWDRTYTGELFF
cdr3_nt: TGTGCCAGTAACTGGGACAGGACATACACCGGGGAGCTGTTTTTT
v_call: TRBV19
clone_size: -
d_call: TRBD1
j_call: TRBJ2-2

cdr3_aa: CASRGTGIGGGELFF
cdr3_nt: TGCGCCAGCAGGGGGACAGGTATTGGCGGCGGGGAGCTGTTTTTT
v_call: TRBV5-1
clone_size: -
d_call: TRBD1
j_call: TRBJ2-2

cdr3_aa: CASSLAGGAMSRTYEQYF
cdr3_nt: TGTGCCAGCAGCTTAGCAGGGGGCGCGATGAGCCGAACCTACGAGCAGTACTTC
v_call: TRBV11-2
clone_size: -
d_call: TRBD1
j_call: TRBJ2-7

cdr3_aa: CASSLLAGGYNEQFF
cdr3_nt: TGTGCCAGCAGTCTACTAGCGGGGGGCTACAATGAGCAGTTCTTC
v_call: TRBV6-4
clone_size: few
d_call: TRBD2
j_call: TRBJ2-1

cdr3_aa: CASSAILAGIAKNIQYF
cdr3_nt: TGTGCCAGTAGTGCTATCCTAGCGGGTATAGCCAAAAACATTCAGTACTTC
v_call: TRBV19
clone_size: -
d_call: TRBD2
j_call: TRBJ2-4

cdr3_aa: CAITPDRVGWGEQFF
cdr3_nt: TGTGCCATCACTCCGGACAGGGTCGGATGGGGTGAGCAGTTCTTC
v_call: TRBV10-3
clone_size: -
d_call: TRBD1
j_call: TRBJ2-1

cdr3_aa: CASRLQAYSNQPQHF
cdr3_nt: TGTGCCAGTAGACTACAGGCCTATAGCAATCAGCCCCAGCATTTT
v_call: TRBV19
clone_size: -
d_call: -
j_call: TRBJ1-5

cdr3_aa: CASSPTDRSSYERYF
cdr3_nt: TGCGCCAGCAGCCCGACGGACAGGAGCTCCTACGAGCGGTACTTC
v_call: TRBV5-1
clone_size: -
d_call: TRBD1
j_call: TRBJ2-7

cdr3_aa: CASSYHRGGIEETQYF
cdr3_nt: TGTGCCAGCAGTTACCACCGAGGAGGAATCGAAGAGACCCAGTACTTC
v_call: TRBV6-4
clone_size: -
d_call: -
j_call: TRBJ2-5

cdr3_aa: CASRGMWESNQPQHF
cdr3_nt: TGTGCCAGTAGAGGGATGTGGGAGAGCAATCAGCCCCAGCATTTT
v_call: TRBV19
clone_size: -
d_call: -
j_call: TRBJ1-5

cdr3_aa: CASSNRGSYNSPLHF
cdr3_nt: TGTGCCAGTAGTAACAGGGGGAGTTATAATTCACCCCTCCACTTT
v_call: TRBV19
clone_size: -
d_call: TRBD1
j_call: TRBJ1-6

cdr3_aa: CASIRSGDTEAFF
cdr3_nt: TGTGCCAGCATAAGATCGGGGGACACTGAAGCTTTCTTT
v_call: TRBV6-5
clone_size: -
d_call: -
j_call: TRBJ1-1

cdr3_aa: CASSLVSGGEQYF
cdr3_nt: TGTGCCAGCAGCTTAGTTTCGGGGGGCGAGCAGTACTTC
v_call: TRBV7-2
clone_size: -
d_call: TRBD2
j_call: TRBJ2-7

cdr3_aa: CASSHWGEGRWETQYF
cdr3_nt: TGTGCCAGCAGTCACTGGGGGGAGGGGAGGTGGGAGACCCAGTACTTC
v_call: TRBV6-5
clone_size: once
d_call: TRBD2
j_call: TRBJ2-5

cdr3_aa: CASRGQVTYNEQFF
cdr3_nt: TGTGCCAGCAGAGGACAGGTTACCTACAATGAGCAGTTCTTC
v_call: TRBV2
clone_size: -
d_call: TRBD1
j_call: TRBJ2-1

cdr3_aa: CASSPRIPGGGNNEQFF
cdr3_nt: TGTGCCAGCTCACCACGGATACCAGGGGGCGGGAACAATGAGCAGTTCTTC
v_call: TRBV18
clone_size: -
d_call: TRBD1
j_call: TRBJ2-1

cdr3_aa: CASSVRQDGNTIYF
cdr3_nt: TGTGCCAGCAGCGTTAGGCAGGATGGAAACACCATATATTTT
v_call: TRBV9
clone_size: -
d_call: -
j_call: TRBJ1-3

cdr3_aa: CASSRDRGVGTEAFF
cdr3_nt: TGCGCCAGCAGCCGAGACAGGGGTGTGGGCACTGAAGCTTTCTTT
v_call: TRBV4-3
clone_size: -
d_call: TRBD1
j_call: TRBJ1-1

cdr3_aa: CASSLWDKKSLGNTQYF
cdr3_nt: TGTGCCAGCAGCTTATGGGACAAGAAGTCCTTAGGAAATACGCAGTATTTT
v_call: TRBV7-3
clone_size: -
d_call: -
j_call: TRBJ2-3

cdr3_aa: CASSQDWNTEAFF
cdr3_nt: TGTGCCAGCAGCCAAGACTGGAACACTGAAGCTTTCTTT
v_call: TRBV4-2
clone_size: -
d_call: -
j_call: TRBJ1-1

cdr3_aa: CASSFLIRSDSYEQYF
cdr3_nt: TGTGCCAGCAGTTTCTTAATTAGGAGCGACTCCTACGAGCAGTACTTC
v_call: TRBV28
clone_size: -
d_call: -
j_call: TRBJ2-7

cdr3_aa: CASSLFPSGGSSEWKDTQYF
cdr3_nt: TGTGCCAGCAGCCTATTCCCTAGCGGGGGGTCCTCAGAGTGGAAAGATACGCAGTATTTT
v_call: TRBV9
clone_size: -
d_call: TRBD2
j_call: TRBJ2-3

cdr3_aa: CASSDAGVGEKLFF
cdr3_nt: TGTGCCAGCAGTGATGCGGGGGTTGGTGAAAAACTGTTTTTT
v_call: TRBV2
clone_size: -
d_call: -
j_call: TRBJ1-4

cdr3_aa: CASSVEDNLGAFF
cdr3_nt: TGTGCCAGCAGCGTAGAGGACAACCTGGGAGCTTTCTTT
v_call: TRBV9
clone_size: -
d_call: -
j_call: TRBJ1-1

cdr3_aa: CARKLAGAYNEQFF
cdr3_nt: TGTGCCAGAAAACTAGCGGGCGCGTACAATGAGCAGTTCTTC
v_call: TRBV30
clone_size: -
d_call: TRBD2
j_call: TRBJ2-1

cdr3_aa: CASSLAGHSTDTQYF
cdr3_nt: TGTGCCAGCAGCTTAGCCGGACATAGCACAGATACGCAGTATTTT
v_call: TRBV7-6
clone_size: few
d_call: -
j_call: TRBJ2-3

cdr3_aa: CASSSRQGGSKNIQYF
cdr3_nt: TGTGCCAGCAGTAGCCGACAGGGGGGGAGTAAAAACATTCAGTACTTC
v_call: TRBV2
clone_size: -
d_call: TRBD1
j_call: TRBJ2-4